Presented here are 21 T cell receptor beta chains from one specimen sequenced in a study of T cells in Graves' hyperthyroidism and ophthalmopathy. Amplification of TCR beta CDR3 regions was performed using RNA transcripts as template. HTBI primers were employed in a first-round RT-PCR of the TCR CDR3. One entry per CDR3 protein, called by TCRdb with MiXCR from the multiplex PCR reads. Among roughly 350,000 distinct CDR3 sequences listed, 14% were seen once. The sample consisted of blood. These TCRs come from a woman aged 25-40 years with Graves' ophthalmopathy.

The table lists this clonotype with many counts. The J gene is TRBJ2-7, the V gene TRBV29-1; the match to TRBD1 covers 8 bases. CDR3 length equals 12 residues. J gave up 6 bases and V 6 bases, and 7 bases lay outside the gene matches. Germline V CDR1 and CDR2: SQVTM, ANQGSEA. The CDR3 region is CSVHPGGSEQYF. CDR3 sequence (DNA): TGCAGCGTCCATCCAGGGGGCAGCGAGCAGTACTTC.

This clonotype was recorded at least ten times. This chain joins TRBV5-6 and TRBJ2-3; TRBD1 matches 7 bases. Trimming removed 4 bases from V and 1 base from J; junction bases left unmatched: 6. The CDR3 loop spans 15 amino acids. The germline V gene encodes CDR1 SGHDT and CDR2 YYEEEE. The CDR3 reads CASSLGTVGTDTQYF. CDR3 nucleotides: TGTGCCAGCAGCCTAGGGACAGTTGGCACAGATACGCAGTATTTT.

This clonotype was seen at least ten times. CDR3 sequence reads: CASSQDRDEQYF. CDR3 in DNA: TGTGCCAGCTCACAGGACAGGGACGAGCAGTACTTC. This chain uses TRBV18 with TRBJ2-7; 8 positions agree with TRBD1. CDR3 size: 12 residues. Looked up from germline, CDR1 is KGHSH and CDR2 is LQKENI. V trimming: 4 bases; J trimming: 5 bases; junction bases outside the gene matches: 1. The complete variable domain, with remaining parts taken from reference TRBV18 and TRBJ2-7, reads NAGVMQNPRHLVRRRGQEARLRCSPMKGHSHVYWYRQLPEEGLKFMVYLQKENIIDESGMPKERFSAEFPKEGPSILRIQQVVRGDSAAYFCASSQDRDEQYFGPGTRLTVT.

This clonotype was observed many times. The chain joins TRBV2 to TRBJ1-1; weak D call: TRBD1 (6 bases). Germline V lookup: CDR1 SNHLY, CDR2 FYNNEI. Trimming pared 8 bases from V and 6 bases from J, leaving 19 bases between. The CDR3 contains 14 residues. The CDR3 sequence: CASRTQGPAPEAFF. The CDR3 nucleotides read TGTGCCAGCCGAACCCAGGGGCCCGCACCTGAAGCTTTCTTT.

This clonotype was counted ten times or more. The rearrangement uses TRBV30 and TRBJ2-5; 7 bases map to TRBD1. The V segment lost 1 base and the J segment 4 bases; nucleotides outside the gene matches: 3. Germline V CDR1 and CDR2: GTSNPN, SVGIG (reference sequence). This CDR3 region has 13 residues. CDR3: CAWSAGGRETQYF. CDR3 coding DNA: TGTGCCTGGAGTGCAGGGGGAAGAGAGACCCAGTACTTC.

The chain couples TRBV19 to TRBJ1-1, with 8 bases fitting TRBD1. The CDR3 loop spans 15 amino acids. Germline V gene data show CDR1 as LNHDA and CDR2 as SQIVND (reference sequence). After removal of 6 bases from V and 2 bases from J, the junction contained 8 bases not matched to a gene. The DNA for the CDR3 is TGTGCCAGTAGGAACCCGGGACAGGCAAACACTGAAGCTTTCTTT. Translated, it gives CASRNPGQANTEAFF. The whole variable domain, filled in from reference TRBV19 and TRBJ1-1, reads DGGITQSPKYLFRKEGQNVTLSCEQNLNHDAMYWYRQDPGQGLRLIYYSQIVNDFQKGDIAEGYSVSREKKESFPLTVTSAQKNPTAFYLCASRNPGQANTEAFFGQGTRLTVV.

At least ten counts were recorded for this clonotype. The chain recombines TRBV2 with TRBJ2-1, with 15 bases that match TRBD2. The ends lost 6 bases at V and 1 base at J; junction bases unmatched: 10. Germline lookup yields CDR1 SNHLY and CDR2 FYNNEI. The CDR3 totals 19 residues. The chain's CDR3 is CASSDPPGLAGGSYNEQFF. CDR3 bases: TGTGCCAGCAGCGACCCCCCGGGACTAGCGGGGGGTTCCTACAATGAGCAGTTCTTC.

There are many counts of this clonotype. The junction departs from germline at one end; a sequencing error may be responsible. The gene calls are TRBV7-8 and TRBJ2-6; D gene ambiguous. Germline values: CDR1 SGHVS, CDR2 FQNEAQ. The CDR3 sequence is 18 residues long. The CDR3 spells CANSLYARMFSGANVLTF. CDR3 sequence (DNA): TGTGCCAACAGCTTATACGCCCGGATGTTCTCTGGGGCCAACGTCCTGACTTTC. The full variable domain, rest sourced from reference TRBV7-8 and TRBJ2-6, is GAGVSQSPRYKVAKRGQDVALRCDPISGHVSLFWYQQALGQGPEFLTYFQNEAQLDKSGLPSDRFFAERPEGSVSTLKIQRTQQEDSAVYLCANSLYARMFSGANVLTFGAGSRLTVL.

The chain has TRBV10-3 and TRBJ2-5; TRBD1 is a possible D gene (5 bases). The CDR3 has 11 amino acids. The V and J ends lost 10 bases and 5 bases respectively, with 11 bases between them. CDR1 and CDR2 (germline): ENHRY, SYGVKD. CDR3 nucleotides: TGTGCCACTAGGGGCCTGGAGACCCAGTACTTC. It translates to CATRGLETQYF.

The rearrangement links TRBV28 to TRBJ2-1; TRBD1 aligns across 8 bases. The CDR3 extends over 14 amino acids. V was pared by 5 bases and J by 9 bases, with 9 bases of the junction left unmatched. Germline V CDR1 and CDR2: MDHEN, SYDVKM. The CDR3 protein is CASSGQTGVGEQFF. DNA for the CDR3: TGTGCCAGCAGTGGCCAGACAGGGGTAGGTGAGCAGTTCTTC.

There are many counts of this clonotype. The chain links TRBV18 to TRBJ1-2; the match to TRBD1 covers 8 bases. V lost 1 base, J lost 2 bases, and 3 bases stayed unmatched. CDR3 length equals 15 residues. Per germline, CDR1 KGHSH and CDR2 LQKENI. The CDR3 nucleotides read TGTGCCAGCTCACCACAACAGGGGGGAAACTATGGCTACACCTTC. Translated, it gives CASSPQQGGNYGYTF. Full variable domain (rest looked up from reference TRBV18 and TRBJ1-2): NAGVMQNPRHLVRRRGQEARLRCSPMKGHSHVYWYRQLPEEGLKFMVYLQKENIIDESGMPKERFSAEFPKEGPSILRIQQVVRGDSAAYFCASSPQQGGNYGYTFGSGTRLTVV.

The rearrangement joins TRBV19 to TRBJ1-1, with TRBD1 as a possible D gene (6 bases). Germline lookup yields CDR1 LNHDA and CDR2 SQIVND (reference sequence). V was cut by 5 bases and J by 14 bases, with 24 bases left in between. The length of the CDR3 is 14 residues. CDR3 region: CASSPTWGAAVIFF. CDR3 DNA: TGTGCCAGTAGTCCTACTTGGGGGGCCGCGGTTATCTTCTTT. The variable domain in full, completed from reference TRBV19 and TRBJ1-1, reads DGGITQSPKYLFRKEGQNVTLSCEQNLNHDAMYWYRQDPGQGLRLIYYSQIVNDFQKGDIAEGYSVSREKKESFPLTVTSAQKNPTAFYLCASSPTWGAAVIFFGQGTRLTVV.

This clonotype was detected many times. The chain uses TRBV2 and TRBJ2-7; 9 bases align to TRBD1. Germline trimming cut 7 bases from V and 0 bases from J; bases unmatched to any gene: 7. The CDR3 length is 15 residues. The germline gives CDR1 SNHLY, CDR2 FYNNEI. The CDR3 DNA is TGTGCCAGCAACCCCGACAGGGGGAGCTCCTACGAGCAGTACTTC. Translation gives CASNPDRGSSYEQYF.

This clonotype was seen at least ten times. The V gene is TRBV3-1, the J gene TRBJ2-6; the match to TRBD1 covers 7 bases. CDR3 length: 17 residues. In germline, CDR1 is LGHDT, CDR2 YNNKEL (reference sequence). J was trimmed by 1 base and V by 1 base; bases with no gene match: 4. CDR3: CASSQVVRGSGANVLTF. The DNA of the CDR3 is TGTGCCAGCAGCCAAGTCGTCAGGGGGTCTGGGGCCAACGTCCTGACTTTC.

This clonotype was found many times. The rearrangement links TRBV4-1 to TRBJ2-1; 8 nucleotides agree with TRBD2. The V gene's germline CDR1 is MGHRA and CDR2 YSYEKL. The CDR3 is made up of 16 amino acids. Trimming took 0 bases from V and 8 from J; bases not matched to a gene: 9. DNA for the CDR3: TGCGCCAGCAGCCAAGAGCGCGCGGGGGGTTCCGATGAGCAGTTCTTC. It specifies CASSQERAGGSDEQFF.

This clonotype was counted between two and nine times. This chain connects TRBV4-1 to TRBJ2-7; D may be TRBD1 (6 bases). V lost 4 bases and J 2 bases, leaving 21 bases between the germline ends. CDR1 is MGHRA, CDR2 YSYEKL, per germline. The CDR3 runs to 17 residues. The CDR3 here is CASSPREGTLGAYEQYF. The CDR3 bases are TGCGCCAGCAGCCCAAGAGAGGGGACACTGGGAGCCTACGAGCAGTACTTC.

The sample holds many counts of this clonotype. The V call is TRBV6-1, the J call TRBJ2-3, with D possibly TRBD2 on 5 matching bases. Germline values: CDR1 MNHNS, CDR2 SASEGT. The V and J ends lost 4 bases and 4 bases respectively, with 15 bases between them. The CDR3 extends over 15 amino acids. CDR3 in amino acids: CASSVLRRPPDTQYF. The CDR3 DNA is TGTGCCAGCAGTGTCCTAAGGAGGCCCCCAGATACGCAGTATTTT.

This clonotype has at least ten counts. CDR3 amino acids: CASSLPKKISDSYNEQFF. The DNA of the CDR3 is TGTGCCAGCAGCTTGCCCAAAAAGATTTCGGATTCCTACAATGAGCAGTTCTTC. This chain uses TRBV5-5 with TRBJ2-1, with unresolved D. V was cut by 1 base and J by 1 base, with 18 bases left in between. CDR1 is SGHKS, CDR2 YYEKEE, per germline (reference sequence). This CDR3 region has 18 residues.

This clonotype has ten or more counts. CDR3 DNA: TGTGCCAGCAGTGTGTTGGCGGGGGGGGCGGAGACGCAGTATTTT. Its protein is CASSVLAGGAETQYF. This rearrangement joins TRBV2 to TRBJ2-3; 9 positions agree with TRBD2. There are 15 residues in the CDR3. CDR1 is SNHLY and CDR2 is FYNNEI in the germline V gene. The trim removed 4 bases at V and 9 bases at J, leaving 11 bases unmatched.

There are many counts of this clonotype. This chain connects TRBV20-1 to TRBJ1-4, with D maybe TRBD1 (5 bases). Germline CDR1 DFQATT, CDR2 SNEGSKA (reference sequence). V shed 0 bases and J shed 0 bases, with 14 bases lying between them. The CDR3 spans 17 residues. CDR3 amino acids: CSARDNQGWSTNEKLFF. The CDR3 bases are TGCAGTGCTAGAGATAACCAGGGTTGGTCAACTAATGAAAAACTGTTTTTT.

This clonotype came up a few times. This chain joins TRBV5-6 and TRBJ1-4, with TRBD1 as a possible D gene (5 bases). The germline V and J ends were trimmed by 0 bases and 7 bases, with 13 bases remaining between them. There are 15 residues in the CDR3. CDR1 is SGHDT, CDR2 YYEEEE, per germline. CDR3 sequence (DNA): TGTGCCAGCAGCTTGGAGGAGCGCGGGACTGAAAAACTGTTTTTT. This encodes CASSLEERGTEKLFF.